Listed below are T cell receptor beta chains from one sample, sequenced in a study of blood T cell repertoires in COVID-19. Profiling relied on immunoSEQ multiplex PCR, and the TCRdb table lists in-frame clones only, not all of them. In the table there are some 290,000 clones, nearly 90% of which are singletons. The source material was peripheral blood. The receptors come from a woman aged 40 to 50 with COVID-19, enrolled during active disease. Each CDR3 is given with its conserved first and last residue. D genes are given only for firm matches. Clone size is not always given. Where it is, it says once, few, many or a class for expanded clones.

CDR3 DNA: TGTGCCAGCAGCTCGACCGGGGTGATGGATTCACCCCTCCACTTT
CDR3 protein: CASSSTGVMDSPLHF
clone size: -
D gene: -
V gene: TRBV9
J gene: TRBJ1-6

CDR3 DNA: TGTGCCACCAGCAGAGAGGGACTAGCGGGGCCCTACGAGCAGTACTTC
CDR3 protein: CATSREGLAGPYEQYF
clone size: -
D gene: TRBD2
V gene: TRBV15
J gene: TRBJ2-7

CDR3 DNA: TGTGCCACCAGTGATTCGGGGGGGACTAATGAAAAACTGTTTTTT
CDR3 protein: CATSDSGGTNEKLFF
clone size: -
D gene: -
V gene: TRBV24-1
J gene: TRBJ1-4

CDR3 DNA: TGTGCCTGGAGTTCCCGGGCGGGAGGAGCTACCTACGAGCAGTACTTC
CDR3 protein: CAWSSRAGGATYEQYF
clone size: -
D gene: TRBD2
V gene: TRBV30
J gene: TRBJ2-7

CDR3 DNA: TGTGCCAGCAGCCAAGGGTCGGGAAGTGCCCCTTATGGCTACACCTTC
CDR3 protein: CASSQGSGSAPYGYTF
clone size: once
D gene: -
V gene: TRBV14
J gene: TRBJ1-2

CDR3 DNA: TGTGCCTGGAGTGTGCCAGGGGGTAAGGGTGGGCAGTACTTC
CDR3 protein: CAWSVPGGKGGQYF
clone size: -
D gene: TRBD1
V gene: TRBV30
J gene: TRBJ2-7

CDR3 DNA: TGTGCCAGCAGCTTATTACAGGGGAATTCACCCCTCCACTTT
CDR3 protein: CASSLLQGNSPLHF
clone size: once
D gene: TRBD1
V gene: TRBV11-2
J gene: TRBJ1-6

CDR3 DNA: TGTGCCAGCGGCGGCGGGACAGATAGCAATCAGCCCCAGCATTTT
CDR3 protein: CASGGGTDSNQPQHF
clone size: -
D gene: TRBD1
V gene: TRBV5-8
J gene: TRBJ1-5

CDR3 DNA: TGTGCCAGCAGTTTAATGGGGGCGCGTGGCTACACCTTC
CDR3 protein: CASSLMGARGYTF
clone size: once
D gene: -
V gene: TRBV27
J gene: TRBJ1-2

CDR3 DNA: TGTGCCAGCAGCTTTGATTCGGCCGTCGGAGCCCCCTACAATGAGCAGTTCTTC
CDR3 protein: CASSFDSAVGAPYNEQFF
clone size: -
D gene: -
V gene: TRBV7-6
J gene: TRBJ2-1

CDR3 DNA: TGTGCCAGCAGCTGGATTACTAGCGGGAGCTCCTACAATGAGCAGTTCTTC
CDR3 protein: CASSWITSGSSYNEQFF
clone size: -
D gene: TRBD2
V gene: TRBV7-2
J gene: TRBJ2-1

CDR3 DNA: TGTGCCAGCAGCAGTGGGACAGGGTGGGGAAACACCATATATTTT
CDR3 protein: CASSSGTGWGNTIYF
clone size: -
D gene: -
V gene: TRBV21-1
J gene: TRBJ1-3

CDR3 DNA: TGTGCCAGCAGTCTCCCCGGCGCACACAGGACTGGAAACACCATATATTTT
CDR3 protein: CASSLPGAHRTGNTIYF
clone size: -
D gene: -
V gene: TRBV6-2/TRBV6-3
J gene: TRBJ1-3

CDR3 DNA: TGTGCCAGTACCCGGTTATATGGACAGCGGGACCAGCCCCAGCATTTT
CDR3 protein: CASTRLYGQRDQPQHF
clone size: once
D gene: -
V gene: TRBV19
J gene: TRBJ1-5

CDR3 DNA: TGTGCCATCAGTGATATGCCGGGGGGGAATCATGAGCAGTTCTTC
CDR3 protein: CAISDMPGGNHEQFF
clone size: -
D gene: TRBD2
V gene: TRBV10-3
J gene: TRBJ2-1

CDR3 DNA: TGTGCCAGCAGTTTACCACCCCTAGAGCAAGAGACCCAGTACTTC
CDR3 protein: CASSLPPLEQETQYF
clone size: -
D gene: -
V gene: TRBV28
J gene: TRBJ2-5

CDR3 DNA: TGCGCCAGCAGATCAGGACAGGGATTCAACTACGAGCAGTACTTC
CDR3 protein: CASRSGQGFNYEQYF
clone size: -
D gene: TRBD1
V gene: TRBV5-1
J gene: TRBJ2-7

CDR3 DNA: TGTGCCAGCAGCGTAAAGAGCGGACCGGGCACAGATACGCAGTATTTT
CDR3 protein: CASSVKSGPGTDTQYF
clone size: once
D gene: -
V gene: TRBV9
J gene: TRBJ2-3

CDR3 DNA: TGCGCCAGCAGCCAAGATGAGGCGGGAGAAGCTTTCTTT
CDR3 protein: CASSQDEAGEAFF
clone size: -
D gene: -
V gene: TRBV4-3
J gene: TRBJ1-1

CDR3 DNA: TGTGCCAGCAGCCCCCCCGGGGGCGGGGGAGAAGCTTTCTTT
CDR3 protein: CASSPPGGGGEAFF
clone size: -
D gene: -
V gene: TRBV7-3
J gene: TRBJ1-1

CDR3 DNA: TGTGCCTGGAGTGTAGGGGGGGGGTTAGGTGAAAAACTGTTTTTT
CDR3 protein: CAWSVGGGLGEKLFF
clone size: -
D gene: -
V gene: TRBV30
J gene: TRBJ1-4

CDR3 DNA: TGTGCCATCAGTGATTGGGGACAGGGGAATACTGGAAACACCATATATTTT
CDR3 protein: CAISDWGQGNTGNTIYF
clone size: few
D gene: TRBD1
V gene: TRBV10-3
J gene: TRBJ1-3

CDR3 DNA: TGTGCCAGCACCTTGGGGGGCTCCTACAATGAGCAGTTCTTC
CDR3 protein: CASTLGGSYNEQFF
clone size: -
D gene: -
V gene: TRBV6-5
J gene: TRBJ2-1

CDR3 DNA: TGTGCCAGCAGTTTAACAGGGACGGGGGAAAAACTGTTTTTT
CDR3 protein: CASSLTGTGEKLFF
clone size: -
D gene: -
V gene: TRBV6-5
J gene: TRBJ1-4

CDR3 DNA: TGTGCCAGCAGCTTGCAGGGGAATGAAAAACTGTTTTTT
CDR3 protein: CASSLQGNEKLFF
clone size: -
D gene: -
V gene: TRBV7-2
J gene: TRBJ1-4

CDR3 DNA: TGTGCCATCAGTGGGGGAGGGAACCTCGAGGCTTTCTTT
CDR3 protein: CAISGGGNLEAFF
clone size: -
D gene: -
V gene: TRBV10-3
J gene: TRBJ1-1

CDR3 DNA: TGTGCCAGCAGTAACGACAGGGGGTACGGCTACACCTTC
CDR3 protein: CASSNDRGYGYTF
clone size: -
D gene: TRBD1
V gene: TRBV27
J gene: TRBJ1-2

CDR3 DNA: TGCGCCAGCAGCTGGGGACAGGGAGTCGAAAAACTGTTTTTT
CDR3 protein: CASSWGQGVEKLFF
clone size: -
D gene: TRBD1
V gene: TRBV5-1
J gene: TRBJ1-4

CDR3 DNA: TGTGCCAGCAGGGGACAGAATAACTATGGCTACACCTTC
CDR3 protein: CASRGQNNYGYTF
clone size: -
D gene: TRBD1
V gene: TRBV2
J gene: TRBJ1-2

CDR3 DNA: TGTGCCAGCAGCTTAGCACTAGCGGGTTCCTACGAGCAGTACTTC
CDR3 protein: CASSLALAGSYEQYF
clone size: -
D gene: TRBD2
V gene: TRBV7-9
J gene: TRBJ2-7

CDR3 DNA: TGCGCCAGCAGTGAGAGGAGATCGAGCTCCTATAATTCACCCCTCCACTTT
CDR3 protein: CASSERRSSSYNSPLHF
clone size: -
D gene: -
V gene: TRBV10-2
J gene: TRBJ1-6

CDR3 DNA: TGTGCCAGCAGTGATGCGGGACAGGGGATCGGAAACACCATATATTTT
CDR3 protein: CASSDAGQGIGNTIYF
clone size: -
D gene: TRBD1
V gene: TRBV6-1
J gene: TRBJ1-3

CDR3 DNA: TGTGCCAGCAGCCCGGGACAGACCTATGGCTACACCTTC
CDR3 protein: CASSPGQTYGYTF
clone size: -
D gene: TRBD1
V gene: TRBV6-5
J gene: TRBJ1-2

CDR3 DNA: TGTGCCAGCAGCTTATATGTCCAAGAGACCCAGTACTTC
CDR3 protein: CASSLYVQETQYF
clone size: -
D gene: -
V gene: TRBV13
J gene: TRBJ2-5

CDR3 DNA: TGTGCCAGCAGCGTAACAGACTCTGGAAACACCATATATTTT
CDR3 protein: CASSVTDSGNTIYF
clone size: -
D gene: -
V gene: TRBV9
J gene: TRBJ1-3

CDR3 DNA: TGTGCCAGCAGTTTCCCGGAGACAGGGAGAACAAACACCATATATTTT
CDR3 protein: CASSFPETGRTNTIYF
clone size: -
D gene: TRBD1
V gene: TRBV28
J gene: TRBJ1-3

CDR3 DNA: TGTGCCAGTAGTGCCCGAGATGCCTATAATTCACCCCTCCACTTT
CDR3 protein: CASSARDAYNSPLHF
clone size: -
D gene: -
V gene: TRBV19
J gene: TRBJ1-6

CDR3 DNA: TGTGCCAGCAGTTACACCCGGGGACAGGGGGCCTACAATGAGCAGTTCTTC
CDR3 protein: CASSYTRGQGAYNEQFF
clone size: -
D gene: TRBD1
V gene: TRBV6-2/TRBV6-3
J gene: TRBJ2-1

CDR3 DNA: TGCGCCAGCAGCTTGACTAGCGGGGGGGCTAAAGATACGCAGTATTTT
CDR3 protein: CASSLTSGGAKDTQYF
clone size: -
D gene: TRBD2
V gene: TRBV5-1
J gene: TRBJ2-3

CDR3 DNA: TGTGCCAGCAGGAAAGGGGGCGGGGAAAACATTCAGTACTTC
CDR3 protein: CASRKGGGENIQYF
clone size: -
D gene: -
V gene: TRBV2
J gene: TRBJ2-4

CDR3 DNA: TGTGCCAGCAGCTCGGGACTAGCGGAAAGCACAGATACGCAGTATTTT
CDR3 protein: CASSSGLAESTDTQYF
clone size: -
D gene: TRBD2
V gene: TRBV9
J gene: TRBJ2-3

CDR3 DNA: TGCGCCAGCAGCCCCCGGACTAGCGGTTACGAGCAGTACTTC
CDR3 protein: CASSPRTSGYEQYF
clone size: -
D gene: TRBD2
V gene: TRBV5-1
J gene: TRBJ2-7

CDR3 DNA: TGTGCCAGCAGCCCACTTAGCGGGGGGGCCGGCACAGATACGCAGTATTTT
CDR3 protein: CASSPLSGGAGTDTQYF
clone size: -
D gene: TRBD2
V gene: TRBV7-6
J gene: TRBJ2-3

CDR3 DNA: TGTGCCAGCAGCGTAGAAAGTATCGGGGGTTGGACAGATACGCAGTATTTT
CDR3 protein: CASSVESIGGWTDTQYF
clone size: -
D gene: -
V gene: TRBV9
J gene: TRBJ2-3

CDR3 DNA: TGTGCCAGTAGTATAACAGCCCAAGGCAATCAGCCCCAGCATTTT
CDR3 protein: CASSITAQGNQPQHF
clone size: -
D gene: -
V gene: TRBV19
J gene: TRBJ1-5

CDR3 DNA: TGTGCCAGCAGCCGGTCTCTAGGGACAGGGACGTTCAACGAGCAGTACTTC
CDR3 protein: CASSRSLGTGTFNEQYF
clone size: -
D gene: TRBD1
V gene: TRBV11-2
J gene: TRBJ2-7

CDR3 DNA: TGTGCCAGCAGCCACTCGGGACAGCGCCTGTACTACAATGAGCAGTTCTTC
CDR3 protein: CASSHSGQRLYYNEQFF
clone size: -
D gene: TRBD1
V gene: TRBV3-1/TRBV3-2
J gene: TRBJ2-1

CDR3 DNA: TGTGCCAGCAGACCACTCTGGGGGCCTACCTCTGGAAACACCATATATTTT
CDR3 protein: CASRPLWGPTSGNTIYF
clone size: once
D gene: -
V gene: TRBV28
J gene: TRBJ1-3

CDR3 DNA: TGTGCCAGCTCACCACCGACTAGCGGATACAATGAGCAGTTCTTC
CDR3 protein: CASSPPTSGYNEQFF
clone size: -
D gene: TRBD2
V gene: TRBV18
J gene: TRBJ2-1

CDR3 DNA: TGTGCCAGCACTCGACAGGGGGGGGCCGGGGAGCTGTTTTTT
CDR3 protein: CASTRQGGAGELFF
clone size: -
D gene: TRBD1
V gene: TRBV27
J gene: TRBJ2-2

CDR3 DNA: TGTGCCAGCACTCGACTATTGTTCACAGATACGCAGTATTTT
CDR3 protein: CASTRLLFTDTQYF
clone size: -
D gene: -
V gene: TRBV2
J gene: TRBJ2-3

CDR3 DNA: TGTGCCAGTAGTATAACGGGGGGTTACACAGATACGCAGTATTTT
CDR3 protein: CASSITGGYTDTQYF
clone size: -
D gene: TRBD2
V gene: TRBV19
J gene: TRBJ2-3

CDR3 DNA: TGTGCCAGTAGCCTCGGACAGGTCTACCAGCCCCAGCATTTT
CDR3 protein: CASSLGQVYQPQHF
clone size: few
D gene: TRBD1
V gene: TRBV19
J gene: TRBJ1-5

CDR3 DNA: TGTGCCAGCAGGCCCAGGGGGACAGGGGGCATTGAAGCTTTCTTT
CDR3 protein: CASRPRGTGGIEAFF
clone size: -
D gene: TRBD1
V gene: TRBV2
J gene: TRBJ1-1

CDR3 DNA: TGCGCCAGCAGCTCCGGGATCCCGGGAGGTGAGCAGTTCTTC
CDR3 protein: CASSSGIPGGEQFF
clone size: -
D gene: TRBD2
V gene: TRBV5-1
J gene: TRBJ2-1

CDR3 DNA: TGCGCCAGCAGCCAGGACAGAATGGGCAATCAGCCCCAGCATTTT
CDR3 protein: CASSQDRMGNQPQHF
clone size: -
D gene: -
V gene: TRBV4-1
J gene: TRBJ1-5

CDR3 DNA: TGTGCCAGCAGTTTACGGGGGGAGCTGTTTTTT
CDR3 protein: CASSLRGELFF
clone size: -
D gene: -
V gene: TRBV28
J gene: TRBJ2-2